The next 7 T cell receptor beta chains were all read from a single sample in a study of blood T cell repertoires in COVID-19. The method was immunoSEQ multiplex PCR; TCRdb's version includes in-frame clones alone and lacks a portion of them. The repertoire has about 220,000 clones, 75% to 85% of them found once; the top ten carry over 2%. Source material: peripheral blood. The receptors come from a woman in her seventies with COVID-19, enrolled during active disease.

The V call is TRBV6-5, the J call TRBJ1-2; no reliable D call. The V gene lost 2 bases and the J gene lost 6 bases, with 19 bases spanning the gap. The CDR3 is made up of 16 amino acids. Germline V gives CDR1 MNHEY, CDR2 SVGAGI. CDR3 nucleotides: TGTGCCAGCAGTTACAGTCCGCGTTTAACCCAACATGGCTACACCTTC. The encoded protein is CASSYSPRLTQHGYTF.

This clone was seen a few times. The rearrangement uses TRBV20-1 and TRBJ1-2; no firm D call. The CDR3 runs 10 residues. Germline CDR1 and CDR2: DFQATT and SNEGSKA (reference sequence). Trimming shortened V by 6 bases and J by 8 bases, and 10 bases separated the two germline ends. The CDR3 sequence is CSAFAGGYTF. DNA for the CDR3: TGCAGTGCCTTTGCGGGAGGCTACACCTTC.

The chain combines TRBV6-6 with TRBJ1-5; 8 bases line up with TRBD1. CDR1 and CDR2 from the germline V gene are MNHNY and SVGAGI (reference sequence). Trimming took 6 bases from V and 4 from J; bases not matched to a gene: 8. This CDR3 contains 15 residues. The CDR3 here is CASRIQGAVNQPQHF. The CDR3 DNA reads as TGTGCCAGCAGGATCCAGGGGGCTGTTAATCAGCCCCAGCATTTT.

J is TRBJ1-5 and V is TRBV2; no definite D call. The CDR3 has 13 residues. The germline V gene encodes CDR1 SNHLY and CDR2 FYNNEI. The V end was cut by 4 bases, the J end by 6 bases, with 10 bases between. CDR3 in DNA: TGTGCCAGCAGTGCCCTAAGTCCTCAGCCCCAGCATTTT. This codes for CASSALSPQPQHF.

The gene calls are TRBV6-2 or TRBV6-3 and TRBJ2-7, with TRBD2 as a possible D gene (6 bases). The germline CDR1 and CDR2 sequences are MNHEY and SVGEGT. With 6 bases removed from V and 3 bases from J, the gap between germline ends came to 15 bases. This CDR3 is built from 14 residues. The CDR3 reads CASSPLALGYEQYF. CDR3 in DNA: TGTGCCAGCAGCCCGCTAGCGTTAGGCTACGAGCAGTACTTC.

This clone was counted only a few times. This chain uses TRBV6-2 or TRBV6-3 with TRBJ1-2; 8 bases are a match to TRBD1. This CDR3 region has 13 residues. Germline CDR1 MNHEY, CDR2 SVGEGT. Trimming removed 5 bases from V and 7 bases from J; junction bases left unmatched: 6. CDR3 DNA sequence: TGTGCCAGCAGTCCCCCTCAGGGGGCTGGCTACACCTTC. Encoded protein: CASSPPQGAGYTF.

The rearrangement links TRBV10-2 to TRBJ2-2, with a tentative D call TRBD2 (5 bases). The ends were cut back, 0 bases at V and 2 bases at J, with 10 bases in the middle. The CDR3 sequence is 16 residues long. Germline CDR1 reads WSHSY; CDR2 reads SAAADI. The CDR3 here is CASSESLSGNTGELFF. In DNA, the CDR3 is TGCGCCAGCAGTGAGTCCTTAAGCGGAAACACCGGGGAGCTGTTTTTT.